The 11 T cell receptor beta chains listed next were all sequenced from one sample in a study of cytomegalovirus exposure and HLA in healthy donors. PCR primers comprised 60 Vbeta and 13 Jbeta primers. Produced via immunoSEQ multiplex PCR; TCRdb's table is partial and in-frame only. The sample holds fewer than 150,000 clones, approximately 72% seen once. Source material: PBMCs. Source of these receptors: a man aged 55 to 70 in good health and CMV-seropositive.

This clone was picked up one time. The V call is TRBV1, the J call TRBJ2-1; the D call of TRBD2 is as the table states it, not checked on the DNA. TRBV1 is marked as a pseudogene. The CDR3 consists of 14 residues. CDR3 amino acids: CTSSKDRSYNEQFF. The DNA of the CDR3 is TGCACCAGCAGCAAAGATCGTAGCTACAATGAGCAGTTCTTC.

This chain links TRBV29-1 with TRBJ2-7; the match to TRBD1 covers 9 bases. CDR3 length equals 13 residues. CDR1 and CDR2 (germline): SQVTM, ANQGSEA. The V segment lost 4 bases and the J segment 1 base; nucleotides outside the gene matches: 2. The CDR3 is CSVGGTGSYEQYF. CDR3 bases: TGCAGCGTTGGAGGGACAGGGTCCTACGAGCAGTACTTC.

The V and J genes are TRBV10-3 and TRBJ1-1, with 9 bases aligning to TRBD1. The J segment lost 0 bases and the V segment lost 6 bases, leaving 2 bases of the junction unmatched. This CDR3 contains 14 residues. Germline V CDR1 and CDR2: ENHRY, SYGVKD. The CDR3 reads CAISGTGMNTEAFF. In DNA, the CDR3 is TGTGCCATCAGCGGGACAGGGATGAACACTGAAGCTTTCTTT.

The chain joins TRBV10-3 to TRBJ2-3; maybe TRBD2 (7 bases). From germline, CDR1 is ENHRY and CDR2 SYGVKD. The CDR3 consists of 17 residues. V dropped 0 bases and J dropped 2 bases, with 15 bases sitting between them. CDR3 DNA: TGTGCCATCAGTGAGTCGACGGGGGGCCCATACACAGATACGCAGTATTTT. It specifies CAISESTGGPYTDTQYF.

The rearrangement joins TRBV6-1 to TRBJ1-5, with 10 bases aligning to TRBD1. V lost 6 bases, J lost 4 bases, and 6 bases stayed unmatched. The V gene's germline CDR1 is MNHNS and CDR2 SASEGT. CDR3 length: 15 residues. CDR3 sequence: CASSRDRGSNQPQHF. The CDR3 DNA reads as TGTGCCAGCAGCCGGGACAGGGGCTCTAATCAGCCCCAGCATTTT.

This sequence joins TRBV29-1 and TRBJ1-1; 12 nucleotides line up with TRBD1. CDR1 is SQVTM and CDR2 is ANQGSEA in the germline V gene. The junction had 2 bases not matched to a gene; V was cut back by 1 base and J by 2 bases. The CDR3 totals 15 residues. For the CDR3, the DNA is TGCAGCGTTGAAGGGGGACAGGGGGCCAACACTGAAGCTTTCTTT. Its protein product is CSVEGGQGANTEAFF.

The rearrangement links TRBV5-1 to TRBJ1-1, with 7 bases that match TRBD1. CDR1 is SGHRS, CDR2 YFSETQ, per germline. The V segment lost 4 bases and the J segment 5 bases; nucleotides outside the gene matches: 8. The CDR3 totals 14 residues. CDR3 residues: CASSTGEVETEAFF. The CDR3 bases are TGCGCCAGCAGCACAGGGGAGGTAGAGACTGAAGCTTTCTTT.

J is TRBJ2-6 and V is TRBV29-1; 8 bases are shared with TRBD1. Germline lookup yields CDR1 SQVTM and CDR2 ANQGSEA. This CDR3 is 15 amino acids long. V was clipped by 6 bases and J by 4 bases; unmatched bases: 8. This CDR3 reads CSVRMDRVGANVLTF. The CDR3 DNA reads as TGCAGCGTGAGAATGGACAGGGTCGGGGCCAACGTCCTGACTTTC.

This rearrangement joins TRBV7-9 to TRBJ1-6; 7 bases are a match to TRBD1. J gave up 9 bases and V 5 bases, and 10 bases lay outside the gene matches. The CDR3 is 15 amino acids. CDR1 is SEHNR, CDR2 FQNEAQ, per germline (reference sequence). CDR3 nucleotides: TGTGCCAGCAGCCCTCTGACAGGGCCTGCTTCACCCCTCCACTTT. Its translation: CASSPLTGPASPLHF.

The chain is built from TRBV6-5 and TRBJ2-3; TRBD2 is a possible D gene (5 bases). The CDR3 has 14 residues. Between the trimmed V and J ends, which lost 8 bases and 2 bases, there was a span of 14 bases. CDR1 and CDR2 from the germline V gene are MNHEY and SVGAGI. CDR3 sequence: CASALAPYTDTQYF. The CDR3 DNA reads TGTGCCAGCGCATTAGCGCCTTACACAGATACGCAGTATTTT.

This CDR3 reads CASSSLMGGRINTGELFF. As DNA, the CDR3 is TGCGCCAGCAGCTCCCTGATGGGCGGGAGGATAAACACCGGGGAGCTGTTTTTT. The chain employs TRBV5-1 and TRBJ2-2; 8 bases align to TRBD2. Germline CDR1 SGHRS, CDR2 YFSETQ. After removal of 3 bases from V and 2 bases from J, the junction contained 12 bases not matched to a gene. The CDR3 is made up of 18 amino acids.